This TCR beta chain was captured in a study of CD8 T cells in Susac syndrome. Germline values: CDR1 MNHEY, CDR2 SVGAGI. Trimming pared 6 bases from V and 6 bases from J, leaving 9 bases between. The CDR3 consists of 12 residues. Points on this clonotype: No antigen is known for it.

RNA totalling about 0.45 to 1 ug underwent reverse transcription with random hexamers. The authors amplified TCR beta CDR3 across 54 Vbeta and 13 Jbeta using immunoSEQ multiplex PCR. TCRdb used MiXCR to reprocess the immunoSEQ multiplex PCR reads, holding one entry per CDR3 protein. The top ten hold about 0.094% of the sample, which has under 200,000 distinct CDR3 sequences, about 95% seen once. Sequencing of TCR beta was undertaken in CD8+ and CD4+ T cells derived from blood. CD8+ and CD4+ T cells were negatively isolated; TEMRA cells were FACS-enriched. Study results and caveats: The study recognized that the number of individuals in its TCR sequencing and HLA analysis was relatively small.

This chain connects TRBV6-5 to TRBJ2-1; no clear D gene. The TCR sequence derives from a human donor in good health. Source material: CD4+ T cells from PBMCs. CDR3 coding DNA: TGTGCCAGCAGCTCCACACGCAATGAGCAGTTCTTC. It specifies CASSSTRNEQFF.